The 22 T cell receptor beta chains in this list originate from one sample, sequenced in a study of shared clonotypes between healthy human individuals (TCRdb year 2020). Library preparation was by the immunoSEQ multiplex PCR assay. The source is immuneACCESS, and TCRdb retained only in-frame sequences with V and J called. Part of the clones is not carried over; for the studies checked, unresolved V genes explain less than half of this, and the remainder is unexplained. This sample is represented by about 2.1 million clones; about 94% of them were singletons. The biggest ten clones account for about 1.6% of the sample. CD8 naive samples were obtained by positive selection for CCR7 among CD45RO-negative cells, yielding a CD45RA+CCR7+ population from which TemRA cells were excluded. Sequencing was done on a sample of naive CD8+ T cells from PBMCs. The cell subset or site label here, explained by the study, means: CD45RA+CCR7+. These receptors originate from a man younger than 35 in good health. Some clones in this sample may be carry-over from other donors' samples.

This chain joins TRBV6-4 and TRBJ2-6; D gene unclear. Deletions cut 0 bases from V and 3 bases from J, with 3 bases between. This CDR3 spans 14 amino acids. Germline V gives CDR1 MRHNA, CDR2 SNTAGT. The CDR3 sequence is CASSDSGGANVLTF. CDR3 DNA sequence: TGTGCCAGCAGTGACTCGGGTGGGGCCAACGTCCTGACTTTC.

The V gene is TRBV6-1, the J gene TRBJ2-7; D is uncertain. Germline lookup yields CDR1 MNHNS and CDR2 SASEGT. Trimming removed 8 bases from V and 1 base from J, with 15 bases in between. This CDR3 spans 14 amino acids. The CDR3 reads CASGYTRDSYEQYF. The CDR3 region has the DNA TGTGCCAGCGGCTATACACGAGATTCCTACGAGCAGTACTTC.

The chain recombines TRBV9 with TRBJ2-7; D perhaps matches TRBD2 (5 bases). In germline, CDR1 is SGDLS, CDR2 YYNGEE. The ends were cut back, 0 bases at V and 3 bases at J, with 13 bases in the middle. This CDR3 comprises 15 residues. The DNA of the CDR3 is TGTGCCAGCAGCGTAGGAGCGGACCCTATCTACGAGCAGTACTTC. Its protein product is CASSVGADPIYEQYF.

The chain uses TRBV7-8 and TRBJ1-4; D remains unclear. The CDR3 is 17 amino acids. The V end was cut by 3 bases, the J end by 4 bases, with 18 bases between. Per germline, CDR1 SGHVS and CDR2 FQNEAQ. This CDR3 reads CASSLFRAGRLNEKLFF. The CDR3 nucleotides are TGTGCCAGCAGCTTGTTCCGAGCCGGGCGGCTTAATGAAAAACTGTTTTTT.

The gene calls are TRBV28 and TRBJ2-3, with D hard to call. V shed 6 bases and J shed 0 bases, with 16 bases lying between them. This CDR3 comprises 16 residues. Germline V gene sequence: CDR1 MDHEN, CDR2 SYDVKM. CDR3 nucleotides: TGTGCCAGCAGGGAACCTCTTAGTCGGAGCACAGATACGCAGTATTTT. It is translated as CASREPLSRSTDTQYF.

V and J are TRBV4-3 and TRBJ2-7, with 9 bases that match TRBD2. There are 17 residues in the CDR3. Germline trimming cut 4 bases from V and 4 bases from J; bases unmatched to any gene: 14. The V gene's germline CDR1 is LGHNA and CDR2 YSLEER. CDR3 residues: CASSPLGSLAGNYEQYF. CDR3 DNA: TGCGCCAGCAGCCCCCTCGGAAGCCTAGCGGGAAATTACGAGCAGTACTTC.

V usage is TRBV9 and J usage is TRBJ1-2; D might be TRBD1 (6 bases). Germline-derived CDR1 and CDR2 are SGDLS and YYNGEE. The ends were cut back, 0 bases at V and 3 bases at J, with 12 bases in the middle. This CDR3 has 15 residues. The CDR3 region is CASSVAWGPDYGYTF. The CDR3 DNA is TGTGCCAGCAGCGTAGCCTGGGGGCCCGACTATGGCTACACCTTC.

J is TRBJ2-1 and V is TRBV11-3; tentatively, D is TRBD1 or TRBD2 (5 bases each). The CDR3 has 15 residues. From germline, CDR1 is SGHNT and CDR2 YENEEA. Deletions cut 5 bases from V and 4 bases from J, with 15 bases between. Here the CDR3 reads CASSPRDGRYNEQFF. The CDR3 DNA sequence: TGTGCCAGCAGCCCACGGGACGGGCGTTACAATGAGCAGTTCTTC.

The V call is TRBV7-6, the J call TRBJ2-7, with D perhaps TRBD1 or TRBD2 (5 bases each). The germline V and J ends were trimmed by 4 bases and 4 bases, with 11 bases remaining between them. From germline, CDR1 is SGHVS and CDR2 FNYEAQ. The length of the CDR3 is 13 residues. CDR3 DNA: TGTGCCAGCAGCTCCCGGGACGGGTACGAGCAGTACTTC. Translation gives CASSSRDGYEQYF.

The V and J genes are TRBV4-1 and TRBJ2-3; no clear D. Germline CDR1 is MGHRA and CDR2 is YSYEKL. Trimming left V 1 base short and J 2 bases short, with 16 bases between. The CDR3 has 17 amino acids. The CDR3 DNA reads as TGCGCCAGCAGCCAAGTGATCTTGGACGGATCCACAGATACGCAGTATTTT. Translation: CASSQVILDGSTDTQYF.

This rearrangement joins TRBV4-1 to TRBJ2-2; a weak D match, TRBD1 (7 bases). Germline CDR1 MGHRA, CDR2 YSYEKL. V gave up 3 bases and J gave up 0 bases, with 11 bases separating them. The CDR3 runs to 16 residues. DNA for the CDR3: TGCGCCAGCAGCCAGCGGGACAGCTCGAACACCGGGGAGCTGTTTTTT. Its translation: CASSQRDSSNTGELFF.

The chain carries TRBV19 and TRBJ1-2; the match to TRBD1 covers 7 bases. Trimming cost V 0 bases and J 8 bases; bases outside gene matches: 12. Germline lookup yields CDR1 LNHDA and CDR2 SQIVND (reference sequence). This CDR3 has 16 residues. CDR3 region: CASSIDAKTGVRGYTF. The CDR3 DNA follows: TGTGCCAGTAGTATAGATGCAAAAACAGGGGTTCGCGGCTACACCTTC. The whole variable domain, filled in from reference TRBV19 and TRBJ1-2, reads DGGITQSPKYLFRKEGQNVTLSCEQNLNHDAMYWYRQDPGQGLRLIYYSQIVNDFQKGDIAEGYSVSREKKESFPLTVTSAQKNPTAFYLCASSIDAKTGVRGYTFGSGTRLTVV.

The gene calls are TRBV9 and TRBJ2-1; the match to TRBD2 covers 11 bases. The CDR3 has 15 residues. The junction had 4 bases not matched to a gene; V was cut back by 3 bases and J by 5 bases. Germline V gene data show CDR1 as SGDLS and CDR2 as YYNGEE. The CDR3 region is CASSDSGRADNEQFF. The CDR3 nucleotides are TGTGCCAGCAGCGATAGCGGGAGGGCCGACAATGAGCAGTTCTTC.

On this clone: At the DNA level, this CDR3 is encoded by other sequences in the same sample as well. This chain connects TRBV7-9 to TRBJ2-1, with a tentative D call TRBD2 (5 bases). The CDR3 contains 11 residues. V gave up 3 bases and J gave up 9 bases, with 6 bases separating them. The germline gives CDR1 SEHNR, CDR2 FQNEAQ (reference sequence). The CDR3 protein is CASSLGSEQFF. The CDR3 DNA follows: TGTGCCAGCAGCTTGGGGAGTGAGCAGTTCTTC.

This chain links TRBV5-1 with TRBJ2-6, with D possibly being TRBD1 (6 bases). Germline V gene lookup returns CDR1 SGHRS and CDR2 YFSETQ. There are 17 residues in the CDR3. The V end lost 4 bases, the J end lost 2 bases, and 16 bases lay between the germline ends. CDR3 in amino acids: CASSTNNDRTGANVLTF. Here the CDR3 DNA reads TGCGCCAGCAGCACAAACAATGACAGGACTGGGGCCAACGTCCTGACTTTC.

The V call is TRBV4-1, the J call TRBJ2-7; D unresolved. Germline CDR1 reads MGHRA; CDR2 reads YSYEKL. V was shortened by 5 bases and J by 5 bases, with 16 bases between the two germline ends. This CDR3 is 14 amino acids long. The CDR3 DNA follows: TGCGCCAGCAGCGTACCTGGCAGGTCCCACGAGCAGTACTTC. Translated, it gives CASSVPGRSHEQYF.

Notes on this clone: Other DNA sequences from this sample encode an identical CDR3 as well. This chain joins TRBV27 and TRBJ1-1; D is uncertain. Germline V gene lookup returns CDR1 MNHEY and CDR2 SMNVEV (reference sequence). The CDR3 consists of 13 residues. Trimming cost V 5 bases and J 1 base, with 8 bases left between them. CDR3 DNA sequence: TGTGCCAGCAGTCTCGGTCGGAACACTGAAGCTTTCTTT. Protein product: CASSLGRNTEAFF.

As to this clone: The same CDR3 also results from other DNA sequences found in this sample. This chain links TRBV28 with TRBJ2-7; D is perhaps TRBD2 (6 bases). From germline, CDR1 is MDHEN and CDR2 SYDVKM. Between the trimmed V and J ends, which lost 3 bases and 4 bases, there was a span of 13 bases. The CDR3 has 14 amino acids. CDR3 sequence (DNA): TGTGCCAGCAGTTTGTTTCGTGGGGGGTACGAGCAGTACTTC. Its protein is CASSLFRGGYEQYF.

The chain recombines TRBV5-6 with TRBJ1-4, with D hard to call. The germline gives CDR1 SGHDT, CDR2 YYEEEE. The V gene lost 4 bases and the J gene lost 10 bases, with 11 bases spanning the gap. There are 12 residues in the CDR3. The CDR3 DNA sequence: TGTGCCAGCAGCCCGGCCGAGGGAAAACTGTTTTTT. The encoded protein is CASSPAEGKLFF. Based on the CDR3 plus reference TRBV5-6 and TRBJ1-4, the full variable domain is DAGVTQSPTHLIKTRGQQVTLRCSPKSGHDTVSWYQQALGQGPQFIFQYYEEEERQRGNFPDRFSGHQFPNYSSELNVNALLLGDSALYLCASSPAEGKLFFGSGTQLSVL.

The chain uses TRBV4-3 and TRBJ2-5, with D perhaps assigned TRBD1 or TRBD2 (5 bases each). The CDR3 runs 13 residues. Germline V CDR1 and CDR2: LGHNA, YSLEER. The germline V and J ends were trimmed by 4 bases and 5 bases, with 11 bases remaining between them. CDR3 bases: TGCGCCAGCAGCCCGGGGCGCCGGGAGACCCAGTACTTC. Its translation is CASSPGRRETQYF.

This clone occurred once. The rearrangement uses TRBV25-1 and TRBJ1-2, with D perhaps matching TRBD1 (5 bases). V was trimmed by 7 bases and J by 8 bases, leaving 20 bases between them. Germline assignment: CDR1 MGHDK and CDR2 SYGVNS. CDR3 size: 14 residues. The CDR3 here is CASTPPSGYEGYTF. In DNA, the CDR3 is TGTGCCAGCACCCCACCCTCAGGGTATGAAGGCTACACCTTC.

The chain employs TRBV7-9 and TRBJ2-2; TRBD1 matches 8 bases. V shed 7 bases, J shed 2 bases, and the junction held 6 bases outside the gene matches. Looked up from germline, CDR1 is SEHNR and CDR2 is FQNEAQ (reference sequence). The CDR3 contains 15 residues. This CDR3 is CASNPTGANTGELFF. For the CDR3, the DNA is TGTGCCAGCAACCCGACAGGGGCCAACACCGGGGAGCTGTTTTTT.